Sequencing of this T cell receptor beta chain was carried out in a study of cytomegalovirus exposure and HLA in healthy donors. TCRdb's table, derived via immunoSEQ multiplex PCR, lists solely in-frame clones and lacks some. The repertoire holds some 80,000 clones, 85% to 95% seen once, with 0.69% in the top ten. General study findings and limits: Generally TCR sequences proved uncommon, though certain public TCRs appeared in numerous donors. According to a later analysis, TCR clusters from the first cohort tended to co-occur in the roughly 130 validation repertoires.

The CDR3 runs to 14 residues. Per germline, CDR1 LNHDA and CDR2 SQIVND (reference sequence). V lost 3 bases and J 4 bases, leaving 12 bases between the germline ends. Comments on this clone: Antigen: not known.

This clonotype was obtained from a woman between 18 and 30 years old in good health and CMV-seronegative. This chain connects TRBV19 to TRBJ1-1, with TRBD1 as a possible D gene (6 bases). Sequencing was carried out using PBMCs. CDR3 sequence reads: CASSMEGGTTEAFF. The CDR3, as DNA: TGTGCCAGTAGTATGGAGGGGGGGACCACTGAAGCTTTCTTT.